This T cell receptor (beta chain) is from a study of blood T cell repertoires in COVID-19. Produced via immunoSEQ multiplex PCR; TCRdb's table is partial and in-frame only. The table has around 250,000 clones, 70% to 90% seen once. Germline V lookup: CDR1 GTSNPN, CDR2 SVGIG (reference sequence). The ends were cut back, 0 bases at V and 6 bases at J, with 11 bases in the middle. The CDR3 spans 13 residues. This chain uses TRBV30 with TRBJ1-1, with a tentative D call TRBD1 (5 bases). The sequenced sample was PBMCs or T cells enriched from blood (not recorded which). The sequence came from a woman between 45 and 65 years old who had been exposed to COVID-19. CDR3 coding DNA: TGTGCCTGGAGTGTACGGGGGGGATCTGAAGCTTTCTTT. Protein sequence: CAWSVRGGSEAFF.